The 27 T cell receptor beta chains reported below all come from one sample, sequenced in a study of blood T cells in healthy people across ages. A second PCR of about 7 to 11 cycles used a sample-barcoded 5' primer and a J-beta primer mix. TCRdb itself ran the 5' RACE reads through MiXCR, one entry per CDR3 protein. The table records around 2 million distinct CDR3 sequences, about two fifths of them present only once. Material for sequencing was blood. Receptors were obtained from a human donor in good health.

This clonotype appeared a few times. The chain joins TRBV29-1 to TRBJ2-3; 8 bases match TRBD2. The CDR3 spans 15 residues. In germline, CDR1 is SQVTM, CDR2 ANQGSEA. V shed 1 base, J shed 1 base, and the junction held 4 bases outside the gene matches. The CDR3: CSVEVVSGGTDTQYF. CDR3 in DNA: TGCAGCGTTGAAGTGGTTAGCGGGGGCACAGATACGCAGTATTTT.

This clonotype was seen a handful of times. This chain connects TRBV7-3 to TRBJ2-1, with 9 bases aligning to TRBD2. The CDR3 sequence is 15 residues long. The ends lost 1 base at V and 4 bases at J; junction bases unmatched: 2. From germline, CDR1 is SGHTA and CDR2 FQGTGA. The DNA of the CDR3 is TGTGCCAGCAGCTTAATGGCGGGGGGGTACAATGAGCAGTTCTTC. It codes for CASSLMAGGYNEQFF. Full variable domain (missing parts from reference TRBV7-3 and TRBJ2-1): GAGVSQTPSNKVTEKGKYVELRCDPISGHTALYWYRQSLGQGPEFLIYFQGTGAADDSGLPNDRFFAVRPEGSVSTLKIQRTERGDSAVYLCASSLMAGGYNEQFFGPGTRLTVL.

The chain is built from TRBV9 and TRBJ2-6; D call uncertain. Germline values: CDR1 SGDLS, CDR2 YYNGEE. V was cut by 0 bases and J by 0 bases, with 7 bases left in between. This CDR3 contains 16 residues. DNA for the CDR3: TGTGCCAGCAGCGTAGAGACCTTCTCTGGGGCCAACGTCCTGACTTTC. It translates to CASSVETFSGANVLTF.

This clonotype showed up just a few times. The CDR3 DNA reads TGTGCCAGCAGCTTGGTGTGGGCTGCGGATGAGCAGTTCTTC. Protein product: CASSLVWAADEQFF. The chain combines TRBV5-6 with TRBJ2-1; no reliable D call. The CDR3 totals 14 residues. Trimming removed 0 bases at V and 8 bases at J, with 12 bases between. Germline-derived CDR1 and CDR2 are SGHDT and YYEEEE.

This clonotype was counted ten times or more. This chain links TRBV20-1 with TRBJ2-5; TRBD2 agrees at 7 bases. CDR1 is DFQATT and CDR2 is SNEGSKA in the germline V gene (reference sequence). The CDR3 runs to 13 residues. The V gene end was trimmed by 3 bases and the J gene end by 4 bases; junction bases not matched to a gene: 5. The CDR3 is CSARASGGETQYF. CDR3 coding DNA: TGCAGTGCTAGGGCTAGCGGAGGAGAGACCCAGTACTTC.

The chain uses TRBV30 and TRBJ1-5; TRBD1 is a possible D gene (6 bases). The germline V gene encodes CDR1 GTSNPN and CDR2 SVGIG (reference sequence). The CDR3 runs to 14 residues. V shed 3 bases and J shed 4 bases, with 13 bases lying between them. This CDR3 reads CAWRGRGRNQPQHF. DNA for the CDR3: TGTGCCTGGAGGGGCAGGGGAAGAAATCAGCCCCAGCATTTT.

V and J are TRBV4-2 and TRBJ2-1; D unresolved. V was trimmed by 0 bases and J by 7 bases, leaving 7 bases between them. CDR3 length: 13 residues. Germline CDR1 and CDR2: LGHNA and YNFKEQ. This CDR3 reads CASSQDNINEQFF. The CDR3 bases are TGTGCCAGCAGCCAAGACAACATTAATGAGCAGTTCTTC.

This clonotype turned up a few times. This rearrangement joins TRBV20-1 to TRBJ1-2; D unclear. The CDR3 spans 11 residues. Trimming took 3 bases from V and 2 from J, leaving 4 bases between them. Germline V gene data show CDR1 as DFQATT and CDR2 as SNEGSKA (reference sequence). CDR3 protein: CSARTNYGYTF. The CDR3 DNA reads TGCAGTGCTAGGACAAACTATGGCTACACCTTC.

In its sample, this clonotype was seen a few times. This may be a read error: a much more frequent sequence differs by one nucleotide. The V gene is TRBV7-2, the J gene TRBJ2-5, with D unclear. The CDR3 runs 11 residues. V lost 5 bases, J lost 5 bases, and 6 bases lay in between. From germline, CDR1 is SGHTA and CDR2 FQGNSA. This CDR3 reads CASSPWETQYF. CDR3 DNA sequence: TGTGCCAGCAGCCCCTGGGAGACCCAGTACTTC.

This clonotype was observed a few times. The chain employs TRBV7-2 and TRBJ1-5; maybe TRBD1 (6 bases). The V gene lost 2 bases and the J gene lost 5 bases, with 13 bases spanning the gap. The germline gives CDR1 SGHTA, CDR2 FQGNSA. The CDR3 has 15 residues. The CDR3 DNA is TGTGCCAGCAGCTTATCGAGGGGGGTTGATCAGCCCCAGCATTTT. Residues: CASSLSRGVDQPQHF.

Only a few counts were recorded for this clonotype. This chain connects TRBV7-2 to TRBJ2-5, with 12 bases that match TRBD2. Germline values: CDR1 SGHTA, CDR2 FQGNSA. Trimming cost V 5 bases and J 1 base; bases outside gene matches: 5. The CDR3 length is 16 residues. CDR3 sequence (DNA): TGTGCCAGCAGCCTGACTAGCGGGGGCAGCCAAGAGACCCAGTACTTC. Translated: CASSLTSGGSQETQYF.

The chain uses TRBV12-3 or TRBV12-4 and TRBJ1-5; TRBD1 is a possible D gene (6 bases). V lost 5 bases and J 7 bases, leaving 18 bases between the germline ends. CDR3 length equals 15 residues. CDR3: CASSPGQPERQPQHF. The CDR3 DNA follows: TGTGCCAGCAGTCCCGGACAGCCCGAGAGGCAGCCCCAGCATTTT.

V is TRBV7-8 and J is TRBJ2-5, with TRBD2 as a possible D gene (5 bases). Between the trimmed V and J ends, which lost 2 bases and 2 bases, there was a span of 15 bases. This CDR3 has 16 residues. Germline V gene sequence: CDR1 SGHVS, CDR2 FQNEAQ. The CDR3 spells CASSLLEASSQETQYF. The CDR3 coding sequence is TGTGCCAGCAGCTTACTAGAGGCTAGCTCTCAAGAGACCCAGTACTTC.

On this clonotype itself: At one boundary the junction diverges from the germline segment, which might be a read error. The chain employs TRBV4-1 and TRBJ2-3; TRBD2 aligns across 9 bases. Germline V gene sequence: CDR1 MGHRA, CDR2 YSYEKL. This CDR3 has 16 residues. The CDR3 DNA sequence: TGCGCCAACAGCCCCCACGCTAGCGGGGGCACAGATACGCAGTATTTT. Translating gives CANSPHASGGTDTQYF.

The V call is TRBV7-2, the J call TRBJ2-7; weak D call: TRBD1 (6 bases). The J call is in doubt because the DNA end fits TRBJ2-5 better. CDR3 length: 15 amino acids. Germline CDR1 SGHTA, CDR2 FQGNSA. The DNA of the CDR3 is TGTGCCAGCAGCTTAGACCCCAGGGGCGTTGGGACCCAGTACTTC. Translating gives CASSLDPRGVGTQYF.

This clonotype was counted a few times. The J gene is TRBJ2-5, the V gene TRBV2; 7 bases are a match to TRBD2. TRBJ2-7 matches the DNA end more closely, so the J call is doubtful. This CDR3 comprises 15 residues. Germline lookup yields CDR1 SNHLY and CDR2 FYNNEI. CDR3 in amino acids: CASRGTTLHNYEQYF. CDR3 in DNA: TGTGCCAGCAGGGGGACTACGCTGCATAACTACGAGCAGTACTTC.

The CDR3 loop reads CASSQPGLKAFF. The CDR3 bases are TGTGCCAGCAGCCAACCTGGGTTGAAAGCTTTCTTT. The chain has TRBV14 and TRBJ1-1; D gene ambiguous. This CDR3 contains 12 residues. Germline CDR1 SGHDN, CDR2 FVKESK. Trimming cost V 2 bases and J 9 bases, with 10 bases left between them.

V usage is TRBV5-1 and J usage is TRBJ2-7, with D hard to call. V lost 0 bases to trimming and J lost 11 bases, with 15 bases between them. The CDR3 is 13 amino acids. From germline, CDR1 is SGHRS and CDR2 YFSETQ. CDR3 nucleotide sequence: TGCGCCAGCAGCTTGGGGCCGACGGAGACCAAGTACTTC. Translation: CASSLGPTETKYF.

Remarks on this clonotype: Germline is not matched at one junction end, which may reflect a read error. This chain uses TRBV11-2 with TRBJ1-1; 7 bases are shared with TRBD1. This CDR3 has 17 amino acids. Germline V gene sequence: CDR1 SGHAT, CDR2 FQNNGV. CDR3 sequence (DNA): TGTGCCGGCAGCTTAGGGGTGAGGGGGCCCATGGACACTGAAGCTTTCTTT. Translated: CAGSLGVRGPMDTEAFF.

The genes are TRBV7-2 and TRBJ2-5, with D perhaps given as TRBD1 or TRBD2 (6 bases each). Trimming took off 5 bases at V and 12 bases at J, with 16 bases between the two ends. In germline, CDR1 is SGHTA, CDR2 FQGNSA. The CDR3 has 12 residues. The chain's CDR3 is CASSLGGKRKYF. The CDR3 nucleotides are TGTGCCAGCAGCCTAGGGGGGAAGCGCAAGTACTTC.

This clonotype turned up a few times. This sequence joins TRBV10-3 and TRBJ1-2; 9 positions agree with TRBD1. This CDR3 is 13 amino acids long. The V segment lost 6 bases and the J segment 7 bases; nucleotides outside the gene matches: 6. In germline, CDR1 is ENHRY, CDR2 SYGVKD. CDR3 DNA sequence: TGTGCCATCAGGGGGACAGGGACCGGTGGCTACACCTTC. This encodes CAIRGTGTGGYTF.

There are a few counts of this clonotype. V is TRBV3-1 and J is TRBJ1-1, with TRBD1 as a possible D gene (5 bases). V dropped 7 bases and J dropped 4 bases, with 19 bases sitting between them. Germline assignment: CDR1 LGHDT and CDR2 YNNKEL (reference sequence). This CDR3 region has 15 residues. CDR3 in DNA: TGTGCCAGCACCCGACGGGGACCTGGGAGCACTGAAGCTTTCTTT. Translation: CASTRRGPGSTEAFF. Complete variable domain (other parts from reference TRBV3-1 and TRBJ1-1): DTAVSQTPKYLVTQMGNDKSIKCEQNLGHDTMYWYKQDSKKFLKIMFSYNNKELIINETVPNRFSPKSPDKAHLNLHINSLELGDSAVYFCASTRRGPGSTEAFFGQGTRLTVV.

This clonotype was seen repeatedly, ten times or more. This chain links TRBV6-6 with TRBJ2-3; the match to TRBD1 covers 7 bases. CDR3 length: 14 residues. In germline, CDR1 is MNHNY, CDR2 SVGAGI (reference sequence). J was trimmed by 0 bases and V by 8 bases; bases with no gene match: 5. CDR3 residues: CASGLQGSTDTQYF. The DNA of the CDR3 is TGTGCCAGCGGCTTACAGGGGAGCACAGATACGCAGTATTTT.

The chain recombines TRBV5-5 with TRBJ2-1; 7 positions match TRBD1. Germline trimming cut 2 bases from V and 8 bases from J; bases unmatched to any gene: 7. This CDR3 region has 14 residues. Per the germline V gene, CDR1 is SGHKS and CDR2 is YYEKEE (reference sequence). The CDR3: CASSFSDRNDEQFF. The DNA for the CDR3 is TGTGCCAGCAGCTTCTCGGACAGGAACGATGAGCAGTTCTTC.

V and J are TRBV20-1 and TRBJ2-5; a weak D match, TRBD2 (6 bases). V was pared by 5 bases and J by 2 bases, with 15 bases between. Germline CDR1 and CDR2: DFQATT and SNEGSKA (reference sequence). CDR3 length: 14 residues. The CDR3 DNA reads TGCAGTGCTCAACCGGGACTCCTACAAGAGACCCAGTACTTC. Its translation is CSAQPGLLQETQYF.

The J gene is TRBJ2-3, the V gene TRBV11-3; 8 nucleotides agree with TRBD2. CDR1 and CDR2 (germline): SGHNT, YENEEA. The CDR3 is 17 amino acids. V was pared by 5 bases and J by 5 bases, with 15 bases of the junction left unmatched. This chain's CDR3 is CASSTREAGVHGDTQYF. CDR3 nucleotide sequence: TGTGCCAGCAGCACACGGGAAGCGGGAGTGCACGGAGATACGCAGTATTTT.

V usage is TRBV7-2 and J usage is TRBJ2-3, with 12 bases matching TRBD2. The germline V gene encodes CDR1 SGHTA and CDR2 FQGNSA. With 5 bases clipped from V and 6 bases from J, the junction kept 9 bases outside the gene matches. This CDR3 contains 16 residues. The CDR3 loop is CASSPKTSGRGDTQYF. The CDR3 nucleotides read TGTGCCAGCAGCCCCAAGACTAGCGGGAGAGGTGATACGCAGTATTTT. The full variable domain, in which reference TRBV7-2 and TRBJ2-3 provide the parts outside the CDR3, is GAGVSQSPSNKVTEKGKDVELRCDPISGHTALYWYRQSLGQGLEFLIYFQGNSAPDKSGLPSDRFSAERTGGSVSTLTIQRTQQEDSAVYLCASSPKTSGRGDTQYFGPGTRLTVL.